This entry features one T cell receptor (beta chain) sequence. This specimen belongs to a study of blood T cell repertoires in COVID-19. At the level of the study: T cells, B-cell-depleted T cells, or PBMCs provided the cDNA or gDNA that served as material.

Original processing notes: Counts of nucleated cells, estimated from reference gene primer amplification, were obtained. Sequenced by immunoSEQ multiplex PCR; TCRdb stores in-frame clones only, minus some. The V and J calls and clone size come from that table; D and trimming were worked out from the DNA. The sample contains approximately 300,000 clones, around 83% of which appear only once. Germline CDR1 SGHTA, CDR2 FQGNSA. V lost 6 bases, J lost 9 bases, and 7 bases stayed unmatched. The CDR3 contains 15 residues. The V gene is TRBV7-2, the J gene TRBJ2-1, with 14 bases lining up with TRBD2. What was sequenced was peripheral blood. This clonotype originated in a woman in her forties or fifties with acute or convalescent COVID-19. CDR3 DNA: TGTGCCAGCAGAAGACTAGCGGGGGGGTCGGGTGAGCAGTTCTTC. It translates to CASRRLAGGSGEQFF.